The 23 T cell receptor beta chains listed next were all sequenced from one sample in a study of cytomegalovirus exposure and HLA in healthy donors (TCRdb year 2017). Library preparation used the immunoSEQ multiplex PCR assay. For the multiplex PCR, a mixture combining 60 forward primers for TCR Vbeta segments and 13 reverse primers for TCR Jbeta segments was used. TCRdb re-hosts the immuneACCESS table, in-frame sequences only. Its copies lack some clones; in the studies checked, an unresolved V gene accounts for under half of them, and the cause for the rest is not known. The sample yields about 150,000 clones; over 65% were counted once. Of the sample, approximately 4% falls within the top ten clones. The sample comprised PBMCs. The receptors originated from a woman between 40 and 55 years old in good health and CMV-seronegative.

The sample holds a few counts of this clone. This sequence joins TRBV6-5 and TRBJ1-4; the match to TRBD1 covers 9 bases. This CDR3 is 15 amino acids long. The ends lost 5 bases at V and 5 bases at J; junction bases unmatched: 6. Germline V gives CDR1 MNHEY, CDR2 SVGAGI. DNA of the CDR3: TGTGCCAGCAGTCCTCGGACAGGGGCGAATGAAAAACTGTTTTTT. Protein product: CASSPRTGANEKLFF.

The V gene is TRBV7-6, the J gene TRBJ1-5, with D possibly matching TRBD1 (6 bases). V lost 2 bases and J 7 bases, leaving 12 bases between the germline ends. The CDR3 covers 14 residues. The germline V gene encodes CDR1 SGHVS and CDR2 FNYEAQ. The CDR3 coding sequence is TGTGCCAGCAGCTTACCAGGGGTGGGGCAGCCCCAGCATTTT. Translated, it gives CASSLPGVGQPQHF.

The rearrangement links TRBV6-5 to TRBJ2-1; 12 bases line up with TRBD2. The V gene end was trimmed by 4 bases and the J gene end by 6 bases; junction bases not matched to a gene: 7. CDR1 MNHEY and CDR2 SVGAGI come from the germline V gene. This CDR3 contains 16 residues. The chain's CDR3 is CASSSLAGGEGNEQFF. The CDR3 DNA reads TGTGCCAGCAGTTCCCTAGCGGGAGGGGAGGGCAATGAGCAGTTCTTC.

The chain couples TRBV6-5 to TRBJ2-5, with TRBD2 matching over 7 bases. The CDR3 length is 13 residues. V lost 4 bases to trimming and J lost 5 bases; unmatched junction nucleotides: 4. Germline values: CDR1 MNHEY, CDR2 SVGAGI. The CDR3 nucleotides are TGTGCCAGCAGTTGGGGGGGGGAGGAGACCCAGTACTTC. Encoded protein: CASSWGGEETQYF.

CDR3 in DNA: TGTGCCAGCAGTTTATCGCGGACACAAAACATTCAGTACTTC. Residues: CASSLSRTQNIQYF. This chain connects TRBV27 to TRBJ2-4, with a weak D call TRBD1 (5 bases). The V gene's germline CDR1 is MNHEY and CDR2 SMNVEV (reference sequence). This CDR3 has 14 residues. V was trimmed by 0 bases and J by 5 bases, leaving 8 bases between them.

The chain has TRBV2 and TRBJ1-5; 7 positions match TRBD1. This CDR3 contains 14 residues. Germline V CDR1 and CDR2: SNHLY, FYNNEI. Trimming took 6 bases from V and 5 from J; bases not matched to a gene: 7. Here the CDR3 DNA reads TGTGCCAGCAGCCTCGACAGGGTTGATCAGCCCCAGCATTTT. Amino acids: CASSLDRVDQPQHF.

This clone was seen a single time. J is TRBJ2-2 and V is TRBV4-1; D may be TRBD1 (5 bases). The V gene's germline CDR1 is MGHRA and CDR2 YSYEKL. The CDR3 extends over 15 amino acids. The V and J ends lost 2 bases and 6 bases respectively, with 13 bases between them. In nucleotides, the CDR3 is TGCGCCAGCAGCCAAAACCAGGGTTTAGCCGGGGAGCTGTTTTTT. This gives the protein CASSQNQGLAGELFF.

CDR3 DNA: TGTGCCAGCTCGGGACAACAGCACTACGAGCAGTACTTC. Translated: CASSGQQHYEQYF. The chain has TRBV6-1 and TRBJ2-7; tentatively, D is TRBD1 (6 bases). V gave up 8 bases and J gave up 3 bases, with 14 bases separating them. This CDR3 has 13 residues. From germline, CDR1 is MNHNS and CDR2 SASEGT.

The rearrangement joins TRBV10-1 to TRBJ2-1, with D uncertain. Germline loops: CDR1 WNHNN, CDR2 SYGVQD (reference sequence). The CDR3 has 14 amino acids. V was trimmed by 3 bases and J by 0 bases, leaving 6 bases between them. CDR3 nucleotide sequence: TGCGCCAGCAGTGATGCCAGCTCCTACAATGAGCAGTTCTTC. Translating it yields CASSDASSYNEQFF.

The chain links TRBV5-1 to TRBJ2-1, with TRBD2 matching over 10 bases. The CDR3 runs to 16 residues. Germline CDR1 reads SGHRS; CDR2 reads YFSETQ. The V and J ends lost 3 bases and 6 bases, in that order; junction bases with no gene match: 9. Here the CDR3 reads CASSSEAGGGGNEQFF. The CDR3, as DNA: TGCGCCAGCAGCTCGGAAGCGGGAGGGGGGGGCAATGAGCAGTTCTTC.

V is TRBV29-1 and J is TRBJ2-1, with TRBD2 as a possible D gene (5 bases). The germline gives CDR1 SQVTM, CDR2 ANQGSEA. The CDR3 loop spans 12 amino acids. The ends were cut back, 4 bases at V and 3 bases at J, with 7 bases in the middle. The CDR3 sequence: CSVGGSYNEQFF. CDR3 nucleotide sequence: TGCAGCGTTGGTGGGAGCTACAATGAGCAGTTCTTC.

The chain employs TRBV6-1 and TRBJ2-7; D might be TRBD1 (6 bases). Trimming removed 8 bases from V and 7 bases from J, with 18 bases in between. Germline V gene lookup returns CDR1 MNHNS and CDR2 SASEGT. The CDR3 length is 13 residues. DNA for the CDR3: TGTGCCAGCGGGGCTGCACCAGGGGAAGAGCAGTACTTC. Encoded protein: CASGAAPGEEQYF.

The CDR3 sequence: CASSRGTGKMNTEAFF. As DNA, the CDR3 is TGTGCCAGCAGCCGCGGGACCGGGAAAATGAACACTGAAGCTTTCTTT. V is TRBV5-5 and J is TRBJ1-1; TRBD1 might be the D (5 bases). CDR1 is SGHKS and CDR2 is YYEKEE in the germline V gene (reference sequence). CDR3 length: 16 residues. With 4 bases removed from V and 0 bases from J, the gap between germline ends came to 16 bases. Using reference TRBV5-5 and TRBJ1-1 for the parts outside the CDR3, the full variable domain is DAGVTQSPTHLIKTRGQQVTLRCSPISGHKSVSWYQQVLGQGPQFIFQYYEKEERGRGNFPDRFSARQFPNYSSELNVNALLLGDSALYLCASSRGTGKMNTEAFFGQGTRLTVV.

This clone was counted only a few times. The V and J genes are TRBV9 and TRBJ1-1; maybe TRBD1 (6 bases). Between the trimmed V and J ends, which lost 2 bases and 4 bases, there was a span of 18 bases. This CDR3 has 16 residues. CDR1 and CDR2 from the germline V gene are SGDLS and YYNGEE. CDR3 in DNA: TGTGCCAGCAGCGTCGCGAACATAGTACAGGGCACTGAAGCTTTCTTT. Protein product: CASSVANIVQGTEAFF. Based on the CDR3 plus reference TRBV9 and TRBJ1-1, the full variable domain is DSGVTQTPKHLITATGQRVTLRCSPRSGDLSVYWYQQSLDQGLQFLIQYYNGEERAKGNILERFSAQQFPDLHSELNLSSLELGDSALYFCASSVANIVQGTEAFFGQGTRLTVV.

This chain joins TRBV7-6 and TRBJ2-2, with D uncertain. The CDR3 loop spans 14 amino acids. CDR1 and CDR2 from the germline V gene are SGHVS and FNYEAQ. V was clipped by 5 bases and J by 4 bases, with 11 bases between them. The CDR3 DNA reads TGTGCCAGCAGCCAGTCTCTTATCACCGGGGAGCTGTTTTTT. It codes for CASSQSLITGELFF.

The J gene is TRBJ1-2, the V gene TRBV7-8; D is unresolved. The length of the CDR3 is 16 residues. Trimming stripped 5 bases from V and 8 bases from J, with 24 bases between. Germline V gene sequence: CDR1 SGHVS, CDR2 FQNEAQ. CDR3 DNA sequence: TGTGCCAGCAGCCCGGACGGGGTAACCGTAGGAGGAGGCTACACCTTC. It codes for CASSPDGVTVGGGYTF. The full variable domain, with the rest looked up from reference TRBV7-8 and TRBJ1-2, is GAGVSQSPRYKVAKRGQDVALRCDPISGHVSLFWYQQALGQGPEFLTYFQNEAQLDKSGLPSDRFFAERPEGSVSTLKIQRTQQEDSAVYLCASSPDGVTVGGGYTFGSGTRLTVV.

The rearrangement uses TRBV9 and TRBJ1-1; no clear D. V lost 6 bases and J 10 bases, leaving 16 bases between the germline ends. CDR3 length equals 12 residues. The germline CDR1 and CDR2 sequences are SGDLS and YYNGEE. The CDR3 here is CASTGREGRAFF. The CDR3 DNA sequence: TGTGCCAGCACCGGAAGGGAAGGGAGAGCTTTCTTT.

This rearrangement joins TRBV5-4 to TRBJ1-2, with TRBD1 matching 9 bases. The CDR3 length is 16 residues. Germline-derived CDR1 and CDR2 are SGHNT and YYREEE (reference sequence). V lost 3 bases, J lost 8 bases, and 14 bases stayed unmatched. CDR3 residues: CASSSGGQGIALGYTF. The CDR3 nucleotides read TGTGCCAGCAGCTCGGGGGGACAGGGAATTGCTTTAGGCTACACCTTC.

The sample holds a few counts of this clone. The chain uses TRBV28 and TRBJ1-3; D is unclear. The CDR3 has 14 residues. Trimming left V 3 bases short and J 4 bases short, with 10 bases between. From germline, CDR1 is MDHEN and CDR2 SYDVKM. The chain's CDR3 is CASSLDFLGNTIYF. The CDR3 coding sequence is TGTGCCAGCAGTTTGGACTTCCTCGGAAACACCATATATTTT.

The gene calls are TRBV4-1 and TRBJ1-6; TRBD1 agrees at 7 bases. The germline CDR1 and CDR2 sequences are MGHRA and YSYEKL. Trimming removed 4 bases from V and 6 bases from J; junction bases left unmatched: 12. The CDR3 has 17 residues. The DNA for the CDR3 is TGCGCCAGCAGCCTCCCTCCGGACAGGACCTCTAATTCACCCCTCCACTTT. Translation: CASSLPPDRTSNSPLHF.

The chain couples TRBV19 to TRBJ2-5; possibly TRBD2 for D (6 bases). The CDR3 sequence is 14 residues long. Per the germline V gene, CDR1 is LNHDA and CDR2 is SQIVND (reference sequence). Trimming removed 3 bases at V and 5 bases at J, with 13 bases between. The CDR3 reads CASSIKLRGETQYF. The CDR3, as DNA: TGTGCCAGTAGTATTAAACTCCGGGGGGAGACCCAGTACTTC. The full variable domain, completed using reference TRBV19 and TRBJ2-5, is DGGITQSPKYLFRKEGQNVTLSCEQNLNHDAMYWYRQDPGQGLRLIYYSQIVNDFQKGDIAEGYSVSREKKESFPLTVTSAQKNPTAFYLCASSIKLRGETQYFGPGTRLLVL.

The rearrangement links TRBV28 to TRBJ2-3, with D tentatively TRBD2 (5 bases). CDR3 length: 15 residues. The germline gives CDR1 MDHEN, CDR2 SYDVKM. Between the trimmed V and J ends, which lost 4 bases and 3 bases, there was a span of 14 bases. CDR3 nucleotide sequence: TGTGCCAGCAGTTCGCCCCCCGAGGGAACAGATACGCAGTATTTT. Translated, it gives CASSSPPEGTDTQYF.

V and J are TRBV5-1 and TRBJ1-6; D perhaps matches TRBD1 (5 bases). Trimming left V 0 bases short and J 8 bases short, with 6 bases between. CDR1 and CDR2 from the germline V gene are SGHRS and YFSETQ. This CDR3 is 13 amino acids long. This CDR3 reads CASSLEGDSPLHF. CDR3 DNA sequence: TGCGCCAGCAGCTTGGAAGGGGATTCACCCCTCCACTTT.